The TCR beta chain described here comes from a study of post-analysis software for immune sequencing data. About the research overall: Disease trajectories encompassed relapsing-remitting, secondary progressive and progressive-relapsing multiple sclerosis.

Broader study findings: There were roughly 5 TRBV segments more frequent in patients than controls, and TRBV5-6, TRBV5-1 and TRBV20-1 were among them. Controls significantly exceeded multiple sclerosis patients in normalized Chao1 diversity.

Comment on this clonotype: Its antigen is as yet unknown.

The germline V gene encodes CDR1 MDHEN and CDR2 SYDVKM. The CDR3 is 15 amino acids. Between the trimmed V and J ends, which lost 4 bases and 1 base, there was a span of 13 bases. Unique-molecular-identifier-tagged TCR beta cDNA libraries were used. TCRdb used MiXCR to reprocess the PCR reads, holding one entry per CDR3 protein. Here the sample spans about 150,000 distinct CDR3 sequences, 30% being singletons. The chain has TRBV28 and TRBJ1-1, with D hard to call. The source is a girl aged 5-17 years with multiple sclerosis. Sequencing input: blood. The CDR3 coding sequence is TGTGCCAGCAGTTACCCTTACTCCGAGAACACTGAAGCTTTCTTT. Translated: CASSYPYSENTEAFF.